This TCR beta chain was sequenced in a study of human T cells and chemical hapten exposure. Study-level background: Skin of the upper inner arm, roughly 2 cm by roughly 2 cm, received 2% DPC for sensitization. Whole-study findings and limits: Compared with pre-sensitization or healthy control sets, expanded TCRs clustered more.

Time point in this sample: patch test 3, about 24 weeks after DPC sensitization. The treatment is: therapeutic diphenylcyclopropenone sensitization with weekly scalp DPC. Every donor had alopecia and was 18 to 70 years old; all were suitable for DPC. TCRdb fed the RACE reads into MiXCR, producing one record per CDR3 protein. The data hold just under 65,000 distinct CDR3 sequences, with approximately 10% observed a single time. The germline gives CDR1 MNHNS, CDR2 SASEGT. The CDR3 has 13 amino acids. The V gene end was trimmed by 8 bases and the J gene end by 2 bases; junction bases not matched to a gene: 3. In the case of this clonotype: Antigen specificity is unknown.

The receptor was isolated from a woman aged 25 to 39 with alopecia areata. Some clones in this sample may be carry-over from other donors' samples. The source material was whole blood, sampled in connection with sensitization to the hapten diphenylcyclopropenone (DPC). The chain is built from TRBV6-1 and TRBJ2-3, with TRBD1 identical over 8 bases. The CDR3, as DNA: TGTGCCAGCCGGGACAGGTACACAGATACGCAGTATTTT. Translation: CASRDRYTDTQYF.